This section outlines one T cell receptor beta chain sequence together with its context. The antigen is undetermined. This sample stems from a study of CD8+CD57+ T cells in acquired aplastic anemia. Study-wide background: Sorted CD4+ and CD8+ cells yielded 2.5 to 3.5 ug of DNA on average.

Genomic DNA templated the TCR beta VDJ and CDR3 profiling. MiXCR, run by TCRdb on the reads, gives a single entry per CDR3 protein. The table includes some 170,000 distinct CDR3 sequences, around 48% detected once. Study findings and constraints: Between patients and controls, about 30 CD8+ CDR3 sequences were found in common. Researchers reported that CD8+ Simpson's diversity was not significantly different in patients versus controls.

The sequenced patients had an expansion of CD8+CD57+ cells seen by flow cytometry. Diagnosis of severe acquired aplastic anemia applied to all patients. Sequenced: sorted CD4+, CD8+, or CD8+CD57+ T cells (not recorded which) from PBMCs. The TCR originated in a human donor with aplastic anemia.

CDR3 sequence reads: CATSDPTTGAFRYGYTF. The CDR3 DNA is TGTGCCACCAGTGACCCCACGACAGGGGCGTTTAGGTATGGCTACACCTTC. The J gene is TRBJ1-2, the V gene TRBV24-1, with TRBD1 identical over 8 bases. This CDR3 comprises 17 residues. The V gene end was trimmed by 4 bases and the J gene end by 5 bases; junction bases not matched to a gene: 14. CDR1 and CDR2 (germline): KGHDR, SFDVKD.